This TCR beta chain was found in a study of PD-L1 blockade in urothelial cancer. Study-level background: Median blood clonality was roughly 0.074, with about 81,000 unique TCRs.

This CDR3 comprises 16 residues. Germline trimming cut 7 bases from V and 3 bases from J; bases unmatched to any gene: 9. Per germline, CDR1 MNHEY and CDR2 SMNVEV (reference sequence). Every patient provided from 1 to 8 samples, collected pretreatment and on-treatment. Libraries were prepared by immunoSEQ multiplex PCR; TCRdb keeps only in-frame clonotypes and omits some of them. The data contain 56,000 or so clones, about 82% of them singletons. Sequenced material: PBMCs, taken around atezolizumab (anti-PD-L1) treatment. The chain recombines TRBV27 with TRBJ1-6, with 7 bases aligning to TRBD1. The receptor was isolated from a man aged 50-60 years with urothelial cancer. CDR3 in DNA: TGTGCCAGCAAACCCGGGACAGTGATCTATAATTCACCCCTCCACTTT. Its translation: CASKPGTVIYNSPLHF.